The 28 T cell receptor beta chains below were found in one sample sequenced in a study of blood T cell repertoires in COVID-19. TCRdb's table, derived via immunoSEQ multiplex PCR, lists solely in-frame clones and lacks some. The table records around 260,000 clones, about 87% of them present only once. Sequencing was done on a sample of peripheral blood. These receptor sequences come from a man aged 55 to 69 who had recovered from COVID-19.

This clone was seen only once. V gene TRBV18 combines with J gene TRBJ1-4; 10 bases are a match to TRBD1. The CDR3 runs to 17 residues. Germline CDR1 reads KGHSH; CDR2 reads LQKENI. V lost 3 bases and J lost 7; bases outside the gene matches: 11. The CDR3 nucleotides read TGTGCCAGCTCACCCCGGACCGGGACAGGGGCGGCTGAAAAACTGTTTTTT. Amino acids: CASSPRTGTGAAEKLFF.

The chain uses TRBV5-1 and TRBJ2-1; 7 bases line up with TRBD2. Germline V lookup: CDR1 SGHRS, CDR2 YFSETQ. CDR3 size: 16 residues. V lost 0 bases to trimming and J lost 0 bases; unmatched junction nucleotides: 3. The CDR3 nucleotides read TGCGCCAGCAGCTTGGTTGGCGGGAGCTCCTACAATGAGCAGTTCTTC. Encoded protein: CASSLVGGSSYNEQFF.

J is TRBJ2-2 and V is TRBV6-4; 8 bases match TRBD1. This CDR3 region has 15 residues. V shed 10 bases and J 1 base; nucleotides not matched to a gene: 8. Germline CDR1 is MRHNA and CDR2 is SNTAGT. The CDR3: CATRGQGLNTGELFF. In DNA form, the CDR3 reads TGTGCCACCCGTGGACAGGGACTGAACACCGGGGAGCTGTTTTTT.

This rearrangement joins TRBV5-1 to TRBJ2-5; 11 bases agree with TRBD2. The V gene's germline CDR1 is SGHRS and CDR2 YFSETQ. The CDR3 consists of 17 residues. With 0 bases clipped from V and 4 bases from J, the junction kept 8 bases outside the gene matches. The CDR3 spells CASSLGLAGGPGETQYF. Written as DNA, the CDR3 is TGCGCCAGCAGCTTGGGGCTAGCGGGGGGACCGGGAGAGACCCAGTACTTC.

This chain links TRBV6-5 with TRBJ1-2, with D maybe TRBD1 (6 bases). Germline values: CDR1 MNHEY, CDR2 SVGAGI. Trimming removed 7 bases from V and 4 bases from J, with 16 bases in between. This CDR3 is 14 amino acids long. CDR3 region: CASTTGGRGYGYTF. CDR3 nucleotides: TGTGCCAGCACCACGGGGGGGCGCGGCTATGGCTACACCTTC.

The CDR3 sequence is CASSLIGAGAGTGELFF. The CDR3 coding sequence is TGTGCCAGCAGCTTGATTGGAGCGGGGGCGGGCACCGGGGAGCTGTTTTTT. This sequence joins TRBV5-6 and TRBJ2-2; TRBD2 matches 8 bases. Germline V CDR1 and CDR2: SGHDT, YYEEEE. V shed 1 base, J shed 4 bases, and the junction held 9 bases outside the gene matches. CDR3 length: 17 amino acids.

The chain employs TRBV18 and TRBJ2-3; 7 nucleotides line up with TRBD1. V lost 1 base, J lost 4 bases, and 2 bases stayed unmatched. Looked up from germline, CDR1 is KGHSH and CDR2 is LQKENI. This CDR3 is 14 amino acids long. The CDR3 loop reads CASSPRQGPDTQYF. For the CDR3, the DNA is TGTGCCAGCTCACCACGACAGGGTCCAGATACGCAGTATTTT.

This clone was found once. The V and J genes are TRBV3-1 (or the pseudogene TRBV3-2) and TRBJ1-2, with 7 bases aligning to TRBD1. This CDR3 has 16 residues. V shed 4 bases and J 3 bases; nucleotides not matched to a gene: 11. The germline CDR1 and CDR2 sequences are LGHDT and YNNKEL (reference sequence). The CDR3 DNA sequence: TGTGCCAGCAGCCTCCCAGGGGGTTTCAGGGACTATGGCTACACCTTC. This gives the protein CASSLPGGFRDYGYTF.

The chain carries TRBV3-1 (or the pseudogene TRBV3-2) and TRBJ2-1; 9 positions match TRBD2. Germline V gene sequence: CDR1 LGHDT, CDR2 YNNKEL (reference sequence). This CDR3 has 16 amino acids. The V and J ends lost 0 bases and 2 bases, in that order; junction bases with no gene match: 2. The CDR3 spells CASSQDLAGPYNEQFF. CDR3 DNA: TGTGCCAGCAGCCAAGACCTAGCGGGGCCCTACAATGAGCAGTTCTTC.

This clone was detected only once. CDR3: CASSLGAAENQETQYF. The DNA of the CDR3 is TGTGCCAGCAGCTTGGGGGCAGCGGAGAACCAAGAGACCCAGTACTTC. The chain is built from TRBV5-6 and TRBJ2-5; tentatively, D is TRBD2 (5 bases). CDR1 is SGHDT and CDR2 is YYEEEE in the germline V gene. The CDR3 has 16 residues. Deletions cut 0 bases from V and 0 bases from J, with 12 bases between.

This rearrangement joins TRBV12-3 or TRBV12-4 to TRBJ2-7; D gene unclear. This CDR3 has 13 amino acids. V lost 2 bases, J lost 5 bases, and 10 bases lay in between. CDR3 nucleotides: TGTGCCAGCAGTTTATCCGTGTCCCACGAGCAGTACTTC. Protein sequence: CASSLSVSHEQYF.

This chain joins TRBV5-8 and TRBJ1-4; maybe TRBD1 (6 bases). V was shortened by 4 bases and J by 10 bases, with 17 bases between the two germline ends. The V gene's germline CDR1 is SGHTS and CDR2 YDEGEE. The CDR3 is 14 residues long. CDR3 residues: CASSVRGTPRKLFF. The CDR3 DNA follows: TGTGCCAGCAGCGTAAGGGGGACGCCAAGAAAACTGTTTTTT.

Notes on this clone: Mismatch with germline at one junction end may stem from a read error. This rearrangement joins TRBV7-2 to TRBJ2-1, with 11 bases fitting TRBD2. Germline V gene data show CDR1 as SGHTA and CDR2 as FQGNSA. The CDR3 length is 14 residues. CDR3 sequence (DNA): TGTGCCAGCAGTTTAGCGGGGGGGCCCCATGAGCAGTTCTTC. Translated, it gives CASSLAGGPHEQFF.

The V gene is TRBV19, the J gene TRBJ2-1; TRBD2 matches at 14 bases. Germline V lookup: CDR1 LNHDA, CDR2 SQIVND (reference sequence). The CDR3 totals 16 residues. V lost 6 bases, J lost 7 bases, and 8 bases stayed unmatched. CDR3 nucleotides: TGTGCCAGTAGAGGAAGGACTAGCGGGGGGTCGAATGAGCAGTTCTTC. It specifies CASRGRTSGGSNEQFF. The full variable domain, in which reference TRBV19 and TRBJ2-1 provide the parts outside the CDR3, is DGGITQSPKYLFRKEGQNVTLSCEQNLNHDAMYWYRQDPGQGLRLIYYSQIVNDFQKGDIAEGYSVSREKKESFPLTVTSAQKNPTAFYLCASRGRTSGGSNEQFFGPGTRLTVL.

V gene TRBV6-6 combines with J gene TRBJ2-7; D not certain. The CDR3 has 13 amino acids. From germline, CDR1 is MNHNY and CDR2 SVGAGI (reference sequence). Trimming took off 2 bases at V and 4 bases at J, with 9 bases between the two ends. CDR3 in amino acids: CASSYLKAYEQYF. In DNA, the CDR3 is TGTGCCAGCAGTTACCTCAAAGCATACGAGCAGTACTTC.

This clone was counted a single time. The chain's CDR3 is CSATLAGYSTDTQYF. In nucleotides, the CDR3 is TGCAGCGCGACGCTAGCGGGGTATAGCACAGATACGCAGTATTTT. V is TRBV29-1 and J is TRBJ2-3, with 9 bases aligning to TRBD2. Germline V lookup: CDR1 SQVTM, CDR2 ANQGSEA. The CDR3 is 15 amino acids. Trimming at V came to 7 bases and at J to 0 bases, leaving 8 bases not matched to a gene.

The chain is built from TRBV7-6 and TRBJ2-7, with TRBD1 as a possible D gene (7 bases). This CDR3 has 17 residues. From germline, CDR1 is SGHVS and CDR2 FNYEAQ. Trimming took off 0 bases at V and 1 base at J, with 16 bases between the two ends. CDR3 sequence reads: CASSLAVRGQTSYEQYF. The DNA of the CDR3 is TGTGCCAGCAGCTTAGCGGTGCGGGGACAGACTTCCTACGAGCAGTACTTC.

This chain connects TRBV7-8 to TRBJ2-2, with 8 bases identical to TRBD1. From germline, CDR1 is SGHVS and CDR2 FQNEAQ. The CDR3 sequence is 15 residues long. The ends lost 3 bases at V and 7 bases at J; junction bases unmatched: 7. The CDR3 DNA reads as TGTGCCAGCAGCTTCAGGCAGGGGGCGGTCGGGGAGCTGTTTTTT. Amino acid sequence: CASSFRQGAVGELFF.

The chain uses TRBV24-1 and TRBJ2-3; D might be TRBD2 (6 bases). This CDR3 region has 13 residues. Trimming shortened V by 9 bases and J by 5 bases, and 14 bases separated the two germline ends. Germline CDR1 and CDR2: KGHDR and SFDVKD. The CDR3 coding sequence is TGTGCCACCGGGGATGGGGGGATAGATACGCAGTATTTT. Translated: CATGDGGIDTQYF.

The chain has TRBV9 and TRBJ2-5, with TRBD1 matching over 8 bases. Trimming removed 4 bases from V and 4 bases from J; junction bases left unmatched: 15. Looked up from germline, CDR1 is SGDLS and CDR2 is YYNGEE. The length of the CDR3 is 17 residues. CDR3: CASSLPRDRNGGETQYF. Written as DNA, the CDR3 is TGTGCCAGCAGCCTCCCGAGGGACAGGAATGGAGGAGAGACCCAGTACTTC.

Here the CDR3 reads CASMTGASNEQFF. CDR3 nucleotide sequence: TGTGCCAGCATGACAGGGGCAAGCAATGAGCAGTTCTTC. The chain uses TRBV2 and TRBJ2-1; 8 bases align to TRBD1. Germline CDR1 SNHLY, CDR2 FYNNEI. With V trimmed by 7 bases and J by 6 bases, 5 bases remained unmatched. This CDR3 is built from 13 residues.

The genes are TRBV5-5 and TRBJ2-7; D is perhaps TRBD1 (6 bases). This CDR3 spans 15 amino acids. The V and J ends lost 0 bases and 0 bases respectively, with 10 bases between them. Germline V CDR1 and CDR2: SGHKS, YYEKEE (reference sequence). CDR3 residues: CASSLEQGVSYEQYF. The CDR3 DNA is TGTGCCAGCAGCTTGGAACAGGGTGTCTCCTACGAGCAGTACTTC.

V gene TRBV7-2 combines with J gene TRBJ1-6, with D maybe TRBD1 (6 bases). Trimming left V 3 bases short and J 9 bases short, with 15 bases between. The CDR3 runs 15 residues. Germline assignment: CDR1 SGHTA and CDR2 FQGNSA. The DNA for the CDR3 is TGTGCCAGCAGCTTGGGGTCGGGGGGCGGTTCACCCCTCCACTTT. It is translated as CASSLGSGGGSPLHF.

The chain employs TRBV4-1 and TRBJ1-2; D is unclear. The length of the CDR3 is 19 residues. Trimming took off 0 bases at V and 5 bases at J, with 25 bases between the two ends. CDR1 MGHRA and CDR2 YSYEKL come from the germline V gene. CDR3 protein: CASSQDGGNTQLFKYGYTF. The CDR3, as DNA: TGCGCCAGCAGCCAAGATGGAGGAAACACCCAACTTTTTAAATATGGCTACACCTTC.

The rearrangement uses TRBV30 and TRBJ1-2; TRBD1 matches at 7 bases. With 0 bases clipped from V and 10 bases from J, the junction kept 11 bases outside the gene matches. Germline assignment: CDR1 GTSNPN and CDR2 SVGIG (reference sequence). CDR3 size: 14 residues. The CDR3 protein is CAWSVRLGQYLYTF. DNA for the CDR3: TGTGCCTGGAGTGTAAGGCTGGGACAGTATCTCTACACCTTC.

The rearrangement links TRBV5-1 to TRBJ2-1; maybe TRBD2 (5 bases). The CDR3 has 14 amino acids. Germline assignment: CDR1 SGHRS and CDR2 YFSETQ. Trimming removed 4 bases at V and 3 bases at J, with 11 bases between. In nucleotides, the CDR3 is TGCGCCAGCAGCGGCGGGCTTATCTACAATGAGCAGTTCTTC. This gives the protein CASSGGLIYNEQFF.

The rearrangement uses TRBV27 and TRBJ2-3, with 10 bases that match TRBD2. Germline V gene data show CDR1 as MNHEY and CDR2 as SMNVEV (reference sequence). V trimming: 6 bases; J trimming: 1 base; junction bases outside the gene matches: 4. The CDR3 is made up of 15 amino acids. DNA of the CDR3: TGTGCCAGCAGCCCTCTAGCGGGGGGCACAGATACGCAGTATTTT. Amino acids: CASSPLAGGTDTQYF.

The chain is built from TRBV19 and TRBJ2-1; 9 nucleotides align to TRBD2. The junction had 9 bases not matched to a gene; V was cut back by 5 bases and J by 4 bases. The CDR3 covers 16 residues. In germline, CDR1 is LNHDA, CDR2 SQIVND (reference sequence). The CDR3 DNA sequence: TGTGCCAGTAGTCCCCAGTCTAGCGGGGTATACAATGAGCAGTTCTTC. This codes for CASSPQSSGVYNEQFF.